The TCR beta chain described here comes from a study of CD4 T cells in relation to SARS-CoV-2 and coronaviruses. The trim removed 6 bases at V and 9 bases at J, leaving 15 bases unmatched. The CDR3 is 16 amino acids. In germline, CDR1 is SGDLS, CDR2 YYNGEE. The unexposed donors gave CD4+ T cells in 2011-2018, prior to COVID-19. CD4+ T cells were isolated from the cells after 10 days of culture. Each well had a few million PBMCs in about 5% human AB serum with IL-2. On days 3 and 7, cultures got half fresh IL-2 medium. The data were produced by immunoSEQ multiplex PCR, yet TCRdb's version contains in-frame clones alone and is incomplete. The table lists 15,000 to 25,000 clones, more than 65% of them singletons. Study-level results: No crossreactivity against non-spike viral proteins was tested here.

Regarding this clone: Its antigen is unknown.

Sample: CD4+ T cells from PBMCs, cultured in vitro. The chain employs TRBV9 and TRBJ1-6; TRBD1 aligns across 7 bases. The receptor comes from a human donor in good health. The CDR3 DNA follows: TGTGCCAGCACCACTGGTATAGGGGGCAGCGGTTCACCCCTCCACTTT. Translating it yields CASTTGIGGSGSPLHF.